A selection of T cell receptor beta chains follows, all from one sample in a study of PD-L1 blockade in urothelial cancer. Data came from immunoSEQ multiplex PCR; TCRdb stores just in-frame clones and leaves some out. The sample records 30,000 to 40,000 clones, roughly four fifths being singletons. The source was PBMCs, collected around atezolizumab (anti-PD-L1) treatment. These receptors originate from a man aged 55-75 years with urothelial cancer. Both conserved end residues are part of each CDR3. Fields, in order: J gene, V gene, clone size, CDR3 protein. Expanded clones get a size class; other rows say once, few or many, or leave the size out.

J: TRBJ1-5; V: TRBV7-2; size: few; CDR3: CASSFKRDQPQHF
J: TRBJ2-3; V: TRBV5-1; size: once; CDR3: CASSPPTSGGQDTQYF
J: TRBJ1-5; V: TRBV19; size: medium-sized; CDR3: CASSVGHGSNQPQHF
J: TRBJ1-4; V: TRBV9; size: -; CDR3: CASSVGPGDREKLFF
J: TRBJ2-1; V: TRBV5-4; size: -; CDR3: CASSLGLAGRNEQFF
J: TRBJ1-3; V: TRBV5-1; size: -; CDR3: CASSLGLLLSGNTIYF
J: TRBJ2-7; V: TRBV5-1; size: -; CDR3: CASSGGQGWTYEQYF
J: TRBJ2-5; V: TRBV4-1; size: -; CDR3: CASSQEQGATGGTQYF
J: TRBJ1-1; V: TRBV6-1; size: once; CDR3: CASTQGRGSSEAFF
J: TRBJ2-7; V: TRBV6-1; size: medium-sized; CDR3: CASSEGDSSYEQYF
J: TRBJ1-4; V: TRBV2; size: few; CDR3: CASSSDRGNEKLFF
J: TRBJ2-5; V: TRBV2; size: -; CDR3: CASSWGGARETQYF
J: TRBJ1-2; V: TRBV19; size: -; CDR3: CASSIDGQVYGYTF
J: TRBJ1-4; V: TRBV7-9; size: -; CDR3: CASSPTGSSGEKLFF
J: TRBJ1-2; V: TRBV11-1; size: few; CDR3: CASSRSTANYGYTF
J: TRBJ2-3; V: TRBV18; size: -; CDR3: CASRETGTDTQYF
J: TRBJ1-5; V: TRBV28; size: -; CDR3: CASSSSDISSNQPQHF
J: TRBJ2-3; V: TRBV9; size: few; CDR3: CASSAGTGAGDTQYF
J: TRBJ2-7; V: TRBV12-1; size: few; CDR3: CASSFSSKGAGEQYF
J: TRBJ1-2; V: TRBV11-2; size: -; CDR3: CASSLDLGTQRYTF
J: TRBJ2-2; V: TRBV28; size: -; CDR3: CASSLFGGRGITGELFF
J: TRBJ2-5; V: TRBV28; size: -; CDR3: CASKPLPQQGQQTQYF
J: TRBJ2-1; V: TRBV9; size: few; CDR3: CASSVRSGRQFF
J: TRBJ2-3; V: TRBV6-5; size: -; CDR3: CASSPNRPSTDTQYF
J: TRBJ2-3; V: TRBV5-1; size: -; CDR3: CASSLRTSGGYYTQYF
J: TRBJ2-1; V: TRBV30; size: -; CDR3: CAWSVASGVNEQFF
J: TRBJ2-7; V: TRBV7-9; size: -; CDR3: CASSLYPGLPYEQYF
J: TRBJ2-6; V: TRBV19; size: -; CDR3: CASSIEGGAGANVLTF
J: TRBJ1-6; V: TRBV5-1; size: -; CDR3: CASSLRTGGGSPLHF
J: TRBJ2-7; V: TRBV9; size: -; CDR3: CASSVLAGGIYEQYF
J: TRBJ2-1; V: TRBV2; size: -; CDR3: CASSEWGSGGYDEQFF
J: TRBJ2-1; V: TRBV7-8; size: few; CDR3: CASSDKRSHREQFF
J: TRBJ2-3; V: TRBV10-1; size: few; CDR3: CASSESRAGGRTDTQYF
J: TRBJ2-7; V: TRBV27; size: -; CDR3: CASSSIYRTGPYEQYF
J: TRBJ2-5; V: TRBV27; size: -; CDR3: CASSRGTSRETQYF
J: TRBJ2-5; V: TRBV5-6; size: -; CDR3: CASSSPLELGQAGETQYF
J: TRBJ2-6; V: TRBV5-6; size: -; CDR3: CASSQDRGRGGANVLTF
J: TRBJ1-5; V: TRBV28; size: -; CDR3: CASTPWRYSNQPQHF
J: TRBJ2-7; V: TRBV6-1; size: once; CDR3: CASTQDRGLSYEQYF
J: TRBJ2-7; V: TRBV7-2; size: -; CDR3: CASSLEPSGAYEQYF
J: TRBJ2-2; V: TRBV2; size: -; CDR3: CASSETMNTGELFF
J: TRBJ2-1; V: TRBV4-1; size: -; CDR3: CASSQLVAGVSYNEQFF
J: TRBJ2-7; V: TRBV7-2; size: -; CDR3: CASSSPTYEQYF
J: TRBJ2-7; V: TRBV7-8; size: -; CDR3: CASRKTGNTYEQYF
J: TRBJ2-7; V: TRBV25-1; size: -; CDR3: CASRSRVYEQYF
J: TRBJ1-5; V: TRBV27; size: -; CDR3: CASSTYRDRLVQPQHF
J: TRBJ2-1; V: TRBV5-1; size: -; CDR3: CASSLLAGEYNEQFF
J: TRBJ1-6; V: TRBV6-5; size: -; CDR3: CASSYTGTGYRSPLHF
J: TRBJ1-5; V: TRBV28; size: -; CDR3: CASSPLGTGDQPQHF
J: TRBJ1-3; V: TRBV28; size: -; CDR3: CASSPHREDTGDTIYF
J: TRBJ1-1; V: TRBV25-1; size: -; CDR3: CASSEYSKERAFF